The next 18 T cell receptor beta chains were all read from a single sample in a study of long-term antiretroviral therapy in people with HIV. At survey level, the immunoSEQ assay was run in its v3.0 version. Method: immunoSEQ multiplex PCR; TCRdb's copy keeps in-frame clones and lacks some. The repertoire has about 21,000 clones, around nine tenths of them found once; the top ten carry about 3.5%. The sample consisted of unsorted PBMCs, taken 2.3 years after starting antiretroviral therapy. The receptors were gathered from a man aged 60 to 69 with HIV.

The V gene is TRBV5-6, the J gene TRBJ2-3, with D hard to call. The CDR3 is 15 amino acids. Germline V CDR1 and CDR2: SGHDT, YYEEEE. Trimming took off 6 bases at V and 1 base at J, with 15 bases between the two ends. DNA of the CDR3: TGTGCCAGCAAGCCGGGCGTTCGACGCACAGATACGCAGTATTTT. Translation gives CASKPGVRRTDTQYF.

About this clone itself: At the DNA level, this CDR3 is encoded by other sequences in the same sample as well. The chain couples TRBV9 to TRBJ2-7; D is possibly TRBD2 (6 bases). CDR1 and CDR2 from the germline V gene are SGDLS and YYNGEE. The CDR3 covers 15 residues. V lost 2 bases to trimming and J lost 3 bases, with 15 bases between them. CDR3 coding DNA: TGTGCCAGCAGCGTTTCCGGGAGCACTGACTACGAGCAGTACTTC. Protein: CASSVSGSTDYEQYF.

For the CDR3, the DNA is TGCAGCGTCGGACATAACTATGGCTACACCTTC. The encoded protein is CSVGHNYGYTF. V usage is TRBV29-1 and J usage is TRBJ1-2; D is possibly TRBD1 (5 bases). V was cut by 6 bases and J by 1 base, with 6 bases left in between. CDR1 and CDR2 (germline): SQVTM, ANQGSEA. This CDR3 comprises 11 residues.

This chain uses TRBV2 with TRBJ1-2; D is undetermined. Germline CDR1 and CDR2: SNHLY and FYNNEI. This CDR3 region has 11 residues. Between the trimmed V and J ends, which lost 2 bases and 7 bases, there was a span of 5 bases. The CDR3 sequence: CASSEWTGYTF. In DNA, the CDR3 is TGTGCCAGCAGTGAATGGACTGGCTACACCTTC.

CDR3: CASSQVTALHF. In DNA form, the CDR3 reads TGTGCCAGCAGTCAAGTAACGGCCCTCCACTTT. The V and J genes are TRBV28 and TRBJ1-6; no definite D call. The CDR3 has 11 amino acids. Trimming cost V 5 bases and J 14 bases, with 10 bases left between them. Germline V CDR1 and CDR2: MDHEN, SYDVKM.

This clone has a handful of counts. The chain couples TRBV6-1 to TRBJ2-3; 8 bases are a match to TRBD1. Germline V gives CDR1 MNHNS, CDR2 SASEGT. V dropped 4 bases and J dropped 2; count of bases not matched to a gene: 11. The CDR3 sequence is 17 residues long. For the CDR3, the DNA is TGTGCCAGCAGTGGAGCTTTATGGGACAGGCCCACAGATACGCAGTATTTT. This translates into CASSGALWDRPTDTQYF.

The CDR3 coding sequence is TGTGCCAGCAGTGATACTGGTGGGAGCAATCAGCCCCAGCATTTT. Residues: CASSDTGGSNQPQHF. The chain has TRBV6-6 and TRBJ1-5; D is unresolved. V shed 5 bases and J shed 1 base, with 12 bases lying between them. The CDR3 consists of 15 residues. Germline CDR1 reads MNHNY; CDR2 reads SVGAGI (reference sequence).

V usage is TRBV4-2 and J usage is TRBJ2-5; 7 bases align to TRBD2. Per germline, CDR1 LGHNA and CDR2 YNFKEQ. J was trimmed by 2 bases and V by 1 base; bases with no gene match: 4. This CDR3 has 15 amino acids. The CDR3 nucleotides are TGTGCCAGCAGCCAAGTCCTAGCGGCGCAAGAGACCCAGTACTTC. Translating it yields CASSQVLAAQETQYF.

J is TRBJ2-1 and V is TRBV20-1; D gene unclear. Germline values: CDR1 DFQATT, CDR2 SNEGSKA (reference sequence). This CDR3 is built from 10 residues. V lost 6 bases and J lost 3, with 3 bases in between. The CDR3 DNA is TGCAGTGCCCACTACAATGAGCAGTTCTTC. It is translated as CSAHYNEQFF.

The chain uses TRBV7-2 and TRBJ2-1; 8 bases line up with TRBD2. V lost 5 bases and J lost 5; bases outside the gene matches: 11. The CDR3 has 16 amino acids. Germline V gene lookup returns CDR1 SGHTA and CDR2 FQGNSA. The CDR3 nucleotides are TGTGCCAGCAGCCCCCGGGGGGGTATTTCTCACAATGAGCAGTTCTTC. Translated, it gives CASSPRGGISHNEQFF. The full variable domain, completed using reference TRBV7-2 and TRBJ2-1, is GAGVSQSPSNKVTEKGKDVELRCDPISGHTALYWYRQSLGQGLEFLIYFQGNSAPDKSGLPSDRFSAERTGGSVSTLTIQRTQQEDSAVYLCASSPRGGISHNEQFFGPGTRLTVL.

V gene TRBV20-1 combines with J gene TRBJ2-5; D gene ambiguous. Germline CDR1 DFQATT, CDR2 SNEGSKA (reference sequence). This CDR3 spans 11 amino acids. The CDR3 DNA is TGCAGCCTGGACGTCCAAGAGACCCAGTACTTC. Its protein is CSLDVQETQYF.

This rearrangement joins TRBV7-9 to TRBJ2-7; no reliable D call. Germline V gives CDR1 SEHNR, CDR2 FQNEAQ (reference sequence). Trimming stripped 7 bases from V and 3 bases from J, with 10 bases between. The length of the CDR3 is 12 residues. The CDR3 DNA reads as TGTGCCAGCACCAACGTATACTACGAGCAGTACTTC. Residues: CASTNVYYEQYF.

The rearrangement links TRBV23-1 to TRBJ2-7; TRBD2 aligns across 7 bases. TRBV23-1 is reported as an ORF; its role is uncertain. CDR3 length equals 16 residues. V lost 0 bases, J lost 1 base, and 6 bases stayed unmatched. CDR3: CASSQSGGRMSYEQYF. The CDR3 bases are TGCGCCAGCAGTCAATCTGGCGGGAGAATGTCCTACGAGCAGTACTTC.

This clone came up a few times. J is TRBJ1-2 and V is TRBV6-5; TRBD1 matches at 9 bases. The junction had 4 bases not matched to a gene; V was cut back by 6 bases and J by 2 bases. Germline CDR1 reads MNHEY; CDR2 reads SVGAGI. The length of the CDR3 is 14 residues. The CDR3 DNA reads TGTGCCAGCAGGAACGACAGGGGGAACTATGGCTACACCTTC. Amino acids: CASRNDRGNYGYTF.

In this sample, this clone turned up a few times. The V call is TRBV7-8, the J call TRBJ1-6, with 7 positions matching TRBD1. Germline CDR1 and CDR2: SGHVS and FQNEAQ. This CDR3 spans 14 amino acids. V lost 4 bases to trimming and J lost 14 bases; unmatched junction nucleotides: 11. The CDR3 nucleotides are TGTGCCAGCAGCTCCGGGACAGTGGGGAGGGCCCTCCACTTT. Residues: CASSSGTVGRALHF. Full variable domain (missing parts from reference TRBV7-8 and TRBJ1-6): GAGVSQSPRYKVAKRGQDVALRCDPISGHVSLFWYQQALGQGPEFLTYFQNEAQLDKSGLPSDRFFAERPEGSVSTLKIQRTQQEDSAVYLCASSSGTVGRALHFGNGTRLTVT.

J is TRBJ2-1 and V is TRBV5-1, with TRBD2 identical over 10 bases. With 0 bases clipped from V and 8 bases from J, the junction kept 5 bases outside the gene matches. Germline loops: CDR1 SGHRS, CDR2 YFSETQ. This CDR3 contains 15 residues. The CDR3 DNA reads as TGCGCCAGCAGCTTGGTTCTAGCGGGAGATGATGAGCAGTTCTTC. This translates into CASSLVLAGDDEQFF.

CDR3: CASSLLLAPDTGELFF. As DNA, the CDR3 is TGTGCCAGCAGCTTATTACTAGCGCCCGACACCGGGGAGCTGTTTTTT. This sequence joins TRBV7-7 and TRBJ2-2, with 7 bases aligning to TRBD2. The CDR3 covers 16 residues. Trimming removed 2 bases from V and 3 bases from J; junction bases left unmatched: 6. CDR1 is SSHAT and CDR2 is FNYEAQ in the germline V gene (reference sequence).

The rearrangement uses TRBV5-6 and TRBJ2-7, with TRBD1 matching over 7 bases. V shed 0 bases, J shed 2 bases, and the junction held 5 bases outside the gene matches. This CDR3 region has 15 residues. The germline gives CDR1 SGHDT, CDR2 YYEEEE. The CDR3 is CASSLVATGTYEQYF. The CDR3 nucleotides are TGTGCCAGCAGCTTGGTCGCGACAGGGACCTACGAGCAGTACTTC. Filled out from reference TRBV5-6 and TRBJ2-7, the complete variable domain reads DAGVTQSPTHLIKTRGQQVTLRCSPKSGHDTVSWYQQALGQGPQFIFQYYEEEERQRGNFPDRFSGHQFPNYSSELNVNALLLGDSALYLCASSLVATGTYEQYFGPGTRLTVT.